This is a list of T cell receptor beta chains from one sample in a study of blood T cell repertoires in COVID-19. Profiled with immunoSEQ multiplex PCR; TCRdb holds only in-frame clones, not every one. The profile shows 70,000 or so clones, approximately 73% of them singletons. Sequencing input: peripheral blood. The receptors stem from a man in his 60s with COVID-19, enrolled during active disease. The CDR3 runs from the conserved cysteine through the conserved F or W. The D gene is left open where the match is weak. The size of a clone is reported for some rows only, either as once, few or many, or as a class for expanded clones.

V gene	J gene	clone size	D gene	CDR3 protein	CDR3 DNA
TRBV6-5	TRBJ1-2	NA	TRBD1	CASSQAQTGVYGYTF	TGTGCCAGCAGTCAGGCTCAGACAGGGGTCTATGGCTACACCTTC
TRBV5-6	TRBJ1-2	few	TRBD1	CASNQWRGPNYGYTF	TGTGCCAGCAACCAATGGAGGGGGCCTAACTATGGCTACACCTTC
TRBV28	TRBJ1-1	NA	TRBD1	CASSPGQDPSEAFF	TGTGCCAGCAGTCCGGGACAGGATCCTTCTGAAGCTTTCTTT
TRBV28	TRBJ2-5	once	TRBD2	CASVGTSGGQETQYF	TGTGCCAGCGTCGGGACTAGCGGGGGACAAGAGACCCAGTACTTC
TRBV25-1	TRBJ1-4	NA	TRBD1	CASSDNRGRVEKLFF	TGTGCCAGCAGTGATAACAGGGGGCGTGTTGAAAAACTGTTTTTT
TRBV10-3	TRBJ2-3	NA	TRBD2	CAIQGVAGIVDTQYF	TGTGCCATTCAAGGGGTAGCGGGGATTGTAGATACGCAGTATTTT
TRBV6-1	TRBJ1-3	NA	NA	CASSETLGGSGNTIYF	TGTGCCAGCAGTGAAACCCTGGGGGGGTCTGGAAACACCATATATTTT
TRBV19	TRBJ1-5	NA	TRBD1	CATTGTEYSNQPQHF	TGTGCCACCACCGGGACAGAGTATAGCAATCAGCCCCAGCATTTT
TRBV29-1	TRBJ2-1	NA	NA	CSVVRQAVYNEQFF	TGCAGCGTTGTGAGACAGGCAGTCTACAATGAGCAGTTCTTC
TRBV7-9	TRBJ1-1	few	TRBD1	CASSKTGGYTEAFF	TGTGCCAGCAGCAAGACAGGGGGGTACACTGAAGCTTTCTTT
TRBV5-1	TRBJ1-2	NA	NA	CASSLAQDGYTF	TGCGCCAGCAGCTTGGCCCAGGATGGCTACACCTTC
TRBV28	TRBJ1-1	NA	NA	CASKSGDTEAFF	TGTGCCAGCAAATCAGGGGACACTGAAGCTTTCTTT
TRBV18	TRBJ2-2	NA	NA	CASSPMGATNTGELFF	TGTGCCAGCTCACCCATGGGGGCTACGAACACCGGGGAGCTGTTTTTT
TRBV19	TRBJ1-1	NA	TRBD1	CASSSSPGGAFF	TGTGCCAGTAGTAGTTCCCCAGGGGGAGCTTTCTTT
TRBV3-1/TRBV3-2	TRBJ2-3	NA	TRBD1	CASSQGRQGTDTQYF	TGTGCCAGCAGCCAAGGGCGACAGGGGACAGATACGCAGTATTTT
TRBV27	TRBJ1-3	NA	NA	CASSFGRGAGNTIYF	TGTGCCAGCAGTTTCGGCAGGGGAGCTGGAAACACCATATATTTT
TRBV27	TRBJ1-5	NA	TRBD1	CASSLLGTGRQPQHF	TGTGCCAGCAGTTTACTCGGGACAGGCCGTCAGCCCCAGCATTTT
TRBV24-1	TRBJ2-1	NA	TRBD2	CATSDSIAGANNEQFF	TGTGCCACCAGTGATTCCATAGCGGGAGCCAACAATGAGCAGTTCTTC
TRBV6-5	TRBJ2-7	NA	TRBD2	CASSYTSAGVYEQYF	TGTGCCAGCAGTTACACTTCGGCGGGGGTCTACGAGCAGTACTTC
TRBV5-1	TRBJ2-7	NA	NA	CASSQDAGTFYEQYF	TGCGCCAGCAGCCAAGACGCCGGGACATTCTACGAGCAGTACTTC
TRBV6-1	TRBJ2-4	few	TRBD2	CASSELAVLAKNIQYF	TGTGCCAGCAGTGAGCTAGCGGTACTAGCCAAAAACATTCAGTACTTC
TRBV10-2	TRBJ1-1	NA	NA	CASSESGGGTLAFF	TGCGCCAGCAGTGAGTCGGGGGGAGGGACCCTTGCTTTCTTT
TRBV28	TRBJ1-4	NA	NA	CASRRQNEKLFF	TGTGCCAGCAGACGACAGAATGAAAAACTGTTTTTT
TRBV18	TRBJ2-6	NA	NA	CASSPSWDWSSGANVLTF	TGTGCCAGCTCACCGAGTTGGGACTGGAGCTCTGGGGCCAACGTCCTGACTTTC
TRBV7-2	TRBJ1-5	many	TRBD1	CASGGTGHQPQHF	TGTGCCAGCGGCGGGACAGGGCATCAGCCCCAGCATTTT
TRBV5-1	TRBJ2-2	NA	NA	CASSSNAPGELFF	TGCGCCAGCAGCTCTAATGCGCCTGGGGAGCTGTTTTTT
TRBV19	TRBJ1-3	few	TRBD1	CASTDGGQAFSGNTIYF	TGTGCCAGTACCGACGGGGGACAGGCGTTTTCTGGAAACACCATATATTTT
TRBV12-3/TRBV12-4	TRBJ2-1	NA	NA	CASTGYNEQFF	TGTGCCTCAACGGGGTACAATGAGCAGTTCTTC
TRBV19	TRBJ2-3	NA	NA	CASSIESRSTDTQYF	TGTGCCAGTAGTATTGAGAGCAGGAGCACAGATACGCAGTATTTT
TRBV2	TRBJ2-3	NA	TRBD1	CASTGQVGTDTQYF	TGTGCCAGCACCGGACAGGTGGGCACAGATACGCAGTATTTT
TRBV24-1	TRBJ2-5	NA	NA	CATSEHKAGFLTKGTQYF	TGTGCCACCAGTGAGCATAAGGCGGGTTTCTTAACCAAGGGGACCCAGTACTTC
TRBV18	TRBJ2-1	NA	TRBD1	CASSPDGTGSNEQFF	TGTGCCAGCTCACCAGACGGGACAGGGTCCAATGAGCAGTTCTTC
TRBV4-1	TRBJ2-1	NA	TRBD2	CASSPRTSAKGDEQFF	TGCGCCAGCAGCCCGCGGACTAGCGCGAAGGGGGATGAGCAGTTCTTC
TRBV28	TRBJ1-4	NA	NA	CASSQDSVEKLFF	TGTGCCAGCAGCCAGGACAGCGTTGAAAAACTGTTTTTT
TRBV7-9	TRBJ2-7	few	TRBD2	CASSLSLADEQYF	TGTGCCAGCAGCTTATCACTAGCGGACGAGCAGTACTTC
TRBV28	TRBJ1-2	NA	NA	CASTPGTAFYGYTF	TGTGCCAGCACCCCAGGGACTGCTTTCTATGGCTACACCTTC
TRBV5-4	TRBJ1-1	NA	NA	CASTYRGGNTEAFF	TGTGCCAGCACCTACCGAGGGGGGAACACTGAAGCTTTCTTT
TRBV11-3	TRBJ2-1	NA	TRBD2	CASSNSSGTSYNEQFF	TGTGCCAGCAGCAACTCTAGCGGGACATCCTACAATGAGCAGTTCTTC
TRBV5-1	TRBJ2-7	NA	TRBD2	CASSLGVTSGGSYEQYF	TGCGCCAGCAGCTTGGGGGTTACTAGCGGGGGTTCCTACGAGCAGTACTTC
TRBV5-1	TRBJ2-3	NA	TRBD2	CASSSTSGRAGTDTQYF	TGCGCCAGCAGCTCCACTAGCGGGAGGGCCGGGACAGATACGCAGTATTTT
TRBV7-9	TRBJ1-2	many	NA	CASSLALAANDYGYTF	TGTGCCAGCAGCTTAGCCCTTGCGGCCAATGACTATGGCTACACCTTC
TRBV6-6	TRBJ1-5	NA	TRBD1	CASSSRTGDSNQPQHF	TGTGCCAGCAGTTCCCGGACAGGCGATAGCAATCAGCCCCAGCATTTT
TRBV6-5	TRBJ1-5	NA	NA	CASTPLQGNQPQHF	TGTGCCAGCACCCCACTACAGGGTAATCAGCCCCAGCATTTT
TRBV10-3	TRBJ2-1	NA	TRBD2	CAISGDSGGPGNEQFF	TGTGCCATCAGTGGTGATAGCGGGGGCCCCGGGAATGAGCAGTTCTTC
TRBV9	TRBJ1-1	once	TRBD1	CASSLRGQRTEAFF	TGTGCCAGCAGCTTGAGGGGGCAAAGGACTGAAGCTTTCTTT
TRBV6-6	TRBJ1-4	NA	NA	CASKFTPPEKLFF	TGTGCCAGCAAATTCACACCTCCTGAAAAACTGTTTTTT
TRBV2	TRBJ2-7	NA	NA	CASSEGQFLYEQYF	TGTGCCAGCAGTGAGGGCCAGTTCCTCTACGAGCAGTACTTC
TRBV11-2	TRBJ1-1	NA	NA	CASSLVQGNTEAFF	TGTGCCAGCAGCTTAGTACAGGGGAACACTGAAGCTTTCTTT
TRBV20-1	TRBJ2-4	NA	NA	CSANRENIQYF	TGCAGTGCCAACAGGGAGAACATTCAGTACTTC
TRBV6-5	TRBJ1-3	NA	NA	CASSSPTGSGNTIYF	TGTGCCAGCAGTTCCCCAACGGGCTCTGGAAACACCATATATTTT
TRBV9	TRBJ2-5	NA	NA	CASSALLGGAQETQYF	TGTGCCAGCAGCGCCCTCCTGGGGGGGGCCCAAGAGACCCAGTACTTC
TRBV12-3/TRBV12-4	TRBJ2-3	NA	NA	CASSYRGEDTQYF	TGTGCCAGCAGTTACCGGGGAGAAGATACGCAGTATTTT
TRBV7-9	TRBJ2-3	NA	TRBD1	CASSPGQGWADTQYF	TGTGCCAGCAGCCCTGGACAGGGTTGGGCAGATACGCAGTATTTT
TRBV2	TRBJ2-7	NA	TRBD2	CASSERLAGGEQYF	TGTGCCAGCAGTGAAAGGCTAGCGGGAGGCGAGCAGTACTTC
TRBV10-3	TRBJ2-3	NA	TRBD2	CAISESKAGASTDTQYF	TGTGCCATCAGTGAGTCGAAGGCGGGAGCGAGTACAGATACGCAGTATTTT
TRBV5-1	TRBJ2-3	NA	TRBD1	CASSEGQGTRNTDTQYF	TGCGCCAGCAGCGAGGGACAGGGGACCCGAAACACAGATACGCAGTATTTT
TRBV21-1	TRBJ2-7	NA	NA	CASSKVRVRVNEQYF	TGTGCCAGCAGCAAAGTACGGGTCAGGGTAAACGAGCAGTACTTC
TRBV2	TRBJ2-3	NA	NA	CAGSLADTQYF	TGTGCCGGATCGTTAGCGGATACGCAGTATTTT
TRBV11-3	TRBJ2-7	NA	TRBD1	CASSYRQGQLTYEQYF	TGTGCCAGCAGTTATCGCCAGGGACAGCTTACCTACGAGCAGTACTTC